The next 17 T cell receptor beta chains were all read from a single sample in a study of OX40 agonist ivuxolimab in advanced cancers. The method was immunoSEQ multiplex PCR; TCRdb's version includes in-frame clones alone and lacks a portion of them. In the table there are some 42,000 clones, about four fifths of which are singletons. The sequenced sample was CD4+ or CD8+ T cells sorted from blood, obtained in a trial of the OX40 agonist ivuxolimab. The receptor source for this set is an adult with an advanced solid tumor such as melanoma, head and neck, liver or kidney cancer.

V is TRBV27 and J is TRBJ2-7; TRBD2 matches at 10 bases. Trimming cost V 8 bases and J 2 bases; bases outside gene matches: 12. Germline CDR1 reads MNHEY; CDR2 reads SMNVEV (reference sequence). This CDR3 has 16 residues. The CDR3 loop is CASGRTPSGSAYEQYF. The DNA of the CDR3 is TGTGCCAGCGGTCGGACCCCTAGCGGGAGTGCCTACGAGCAGTACTTC.

The chain joins TRBV9 to TRBJ1-6; D gene ambiguous. V was trimmed by 0 bases and J by 0 bases, leaving 4 bases between them. This CDR3 spans 15 amino acids. Germline assignment: CDR1 SGDLS and CDR2 YYNGEE. The CDR3 loop is CASSVGSSYNSPLHF. CDR3 sequence (DNA): TGTGCCAGCAGCGTAGGGAGCTCCTATAATTCACCCCTCCACTTT.

J is TRBJ2-7 and V is TRBV5-6, with 9 nucleotides matching TRBD1. The CDR3 consists of 14 residues. With 0 bases clipped from V and 5 bases from J, the junction kept 3 bases outside the gene matches. CDR1 SGHDT and CDR2 YYEEEE come from the germline V gene. The CDR3 loop is CASSLGDRVDEQYF. CDR3 DNA sequence: TGTGCCAGCAGCTTGGGGGACAGGGTAGACGAGCAGTACTTC.

The chain combines TRBV19 with TRBJ1-6, with D perhaps TRBD1 (6 bases). Trimming removed 1 base at V and 11 bases at J, with 18 bases between. This CDR3 has 16 amino acids. The V gene's germline CDR1 is LNHDA and CDR2 SQIVND (reference sequence). CDR3 nucleotide sequence: TGTGCCAGTAGTATAGCAACGGGGGCCAGCTTCACACCCCTCCACTTT. This codes for CASSIATGASFTPLHF.

In its sample, this clone was seen once. The V and J genes are TRBV5-1 and TRBJ2-1, with 8 bases fitting TRBD2. V lost 0 bases to trimming and J lost 7 bases; unmatched junction nucleotides: 12. This CDR3 comprises 17 residues. Per germline, CDR1 SGHRS and CDR2 YFSETQ. CDR3 coding DNA: TGCGCCAGCAGCTTGGGCCCACTCGGGGGGGCCGAAAATGAGCAGTTCTTC. It translates to CASSLGPLGGAENEQFF.

This sequence joins TRBV4-2 and TRBJ1-2; D call uncertain. The CDR3 length is 14 residues. Germline loops: CDR1 LGHNA, CDR2 YNFKEQ. Trimming removed 1 base at V and 0 bases at J, with 6 bases between. The CDR3 here is CASSQVTANYGYTF. CDR3 nucleotide sequence: TGTGCCAGCAGCCAAGTAACAGCTAACTATGGCTACACCTTC.

As DNA, the CDR3 is TGTGCCAGCAGCCCTTCACCGGGGGGCAGTTCCTTGTACAATGAGCAGTTCTTC. This gives the protein CASSPSPGGSSLYNEQFF. The chain carries TRBV27 and TRBJ2-1; a possible D gene is TRBD2 (7 bases). Germline V lookup: CDR1 MNHEY, CDR2 SMNVEV (reference sequence). The ends were cut back, 6 bases at V and 4 bases at J, with 25 bases in the middle. The CDR3 is 18 amino acids.

The chain joins TRBV5-6 to TRBJ1-3; 7 bases fit TRBD1. The CDR3 is made up of 14 amino acids. The V and J ends lost 4 bases and 2 bases, in that order; junction bases with no gene match: 3. CDR1 and CDR2 from the germline V gene are SGHDT and YYEEEE. The CDR3 DNA sequence: TGTGCCAGCAGCGCAGGACAGGCTGGAAACACCATATATTTT. It encodes CASSAGQAGNTIYF.

This chain joins TRBV29-1 and TRBJ2-5, with 12 bases lining up with TRBD2. The V and J ends lost 7 bases and 5 bases, in that order; junction bases with no gene match: 5. The length of the CDR3 is 13 residues. CDR1 SQVTM and CDR2 ANQGSEA come from the germline V gene. The CDR3 loop is CSAGLAGRETQYF. In DNA, the CDR3 is TGCAGCGCCGGACTAGCGGGACGGGAGACCCAGTACTTC. The variable domain in full, with the rest retrieved from reference TRBV29-1 and TRBJ2-5, is SAVISQKPSRDICQRGTSLTIQCQVDSQVTMMFWYRQQPGQSLTLIATANQGSEATYESGFVIDKFPISRPNLTFSTLTVSNMSPEDSSIYLCSAGLAGRETQYFGPGTRLLVL.

This chain links TRBV7-8 with TRBJ1-5; D is ambiguous. Germline-derived CDR1 and CDR2 are SGHVS and FQNEAQ. The CDR3 is made up of 16 amino acids. The germline V and J ends were trimmed by 4 bases and 0 bases, with 13 bases remaining between them. The CDR3 sequence: CASSYGRIYSNQPQHF. CDR3 sequence (DNA): TGTGCCAGCAGCTATGGACGGATTTATAGCAATCAGCCCCAGCATTTT.

The chain uses TRBV7-6 and TRBJ2-7; 10 positions agree with TRBD2. Germline lookup yields CDR1 SGHVS and CDR2 FNYEAQ. V lost 1 base to trimming and J lost 3 bases; unmatched junction nucleotides: 3. The CDR3 is 15 residues long. Here the CDR3 DNA reads TGTGCCAGCAGCTTAGGACTAGCGGGCGACTACGAGCAGTACTTC. Protein product: CASSLGLAGDYEQYF.

This chain uses TRBV14 with TRBJ1-2; TRBD1 matches at 8 bases. Germline assignment: CDR1 SGHDN and CDR2 FVKESK. V trimming: 1 base; J trimming: 5 bases; junction bases outside the gene matches: 3. The CDR3 length is 14 residues. The CDR3 spells CASSQGQGPYGYTF. The CDR3 DNA follows: TGTGCCAGCAGCCAAGGACAGGGGCCGTATGGCTACACCTTC.

The rearrangement joins TRBV4-1 to TRBJ2-1; 9 nucleotides match TRBD2. This CDR3 comprises 18 residues. Trimming took 4 bases from V and 5 from J; bases not matched to a gene: 15. Per the germline V gene, CDR1 is MGHRA and CDR2 is YSYEKL. CDR3 nucleotides: TGCGCCAGCAGCCCCCCCGGGGGTGGCGGGAGGGGTAACAATGAGCAGTTCTTC. Amino acid sequence: CASSPPGGGGRGNNEQFF.

The chain carries TRBV4-1 and TRBJ1-2, with 8 bases matching TRBD1. Germline loops: CDR1 MGHRA, CDR2 YSYEKL. This CDR3 comprises 15 residues. V shed 4 bases and J 1 base; nucleotides not matched to a gene: 5. The CDR3 DNA reads TGCGCCAGCAGCCCGCCTGGACAGGGTAACTATGGCTACACCTTC. Amino acids: CASSPPGQGNYGYTF.

This clone was observed a single time. The chain carries TRBV19 and TRBJ1-1; 8 bases line up with TRBD1. This CDR3 has 13 residues. Per germline, CDR1 LNHDA and CDR2 SQIVND (reference sequence). Losses at the gene ends were 5 bases for V and 5 bases for J; bases not matched to a gene: 4. The CDR3 loop is CASSDRGGTEAFF. The CDR3 region has the DNA TGTGCCAGTAGTGACAGGGGCGGTACTGAAGCTTTCTTT. Drawing the rest from reference TRBV19 and TRBJ1-1, the complete variable domain is DGGITQSPKYLFRKEGQNVTLSCEQNLNHDAMYWYRQDPGQGLRLIYYSQIVNDFQKGDIAEGYSVSREKKESFPLTVTSAQKNPTAFYLCASSDRGGTEAFFGQGTRLTVV.

V gene TRBV10-3 combines with J gene TRBJ2-7; the match to TRBD2 covers 12 bases. With 4 bases clipped from V and 0 bases from J, the junction kept 10 bases outside the gene matches. The CDR3 is made up of 18 amino acids. Germline V CDR1 and CDR2: ENHRY, SYGVKD. The chain's CDR3 is CAISAGLAGGRSSYEQYF. CDR3 DNA: TGTGCCATCAGTGCGGGACTAGCGGGTGGGAGGAGCTCCTACGAGCAGTACTTC.

The CDR3 DNA reads as TGTGCCAGCAGTGAGGGGGCGGGAAGGACAGATACGCAGTATTTT. Translated, it gives CASSEGAGRTDTQYF. The rearrangement uses TRBV6-4 and TRBJ2-3; D possibly matches TRBD1 or TRBD2 (6 bases each). V was shortened by 3 bases and J by 3 bases, with 13 bases between the two germline ends. Looked up from germline, CDR1 is MRHNA and CDR2 is SNTAGT. The CDR3 is 15 residues long.